The following is a T cell receptor (beta chain) sequence with its context. Its antigen remains unknown. This sample is part of a study of blood T cells in healthy people across ages. Study in general: About one barcoded beta molecule per two T cells was captured by template switching. The study's findings and limits: When set beside aged donors, long-lived donors presented more naive CD4+ cells and higher diversity.

The CDR3 length is 13 residues. Looked up from germline, CDR1 is SGHRS and CDR2 is YFSETQ. Trimming cost V 5 bases and J 4 bases; bases outside gene matches: 2. Next came a second PCR, run for 7 to 11 cycles, which used a sample-barcoded 5' primer along with a J-beta primer mix. One entry per CDR3 protein results from TCRdb running MiXCR on the 5' RACE reads. The data contain 1,800,000 or so distinct CDR3 sequences, around 40% of them seen just once; the ten biggest clones take up roughly 24%. The clonotype comes from a human donor in good health. The chain recombines TRBV5-1 with TRBJ1-2; TRBD1 matches 10 bases. Sequencing was performed on blood. The CDR3 protein is CASRTGGIYGYTF. The CDR3 DNA follows: TGCGCCAGCAGGACAGGGGGCATCTATGGCTACACCTTC. The variable domain in full, with the rest retrieved from reference TRBV5-1 and TRBJ1-2, is KAGVTQTPRYLIKTRGQQVTLSCSPISGHRSVSWYQQTPGQGLQFLFEYFSETQRNKGNFPGRFSGRQFSNSRSEMNVSTLELGDSALYLCASRTGGIYGYTFGSGTRLTVV.